The 28 T cell receptor beta chains presented below share a single source sample, sequenced in a study of T cell responses to AZD1222 COVID-19 vaccine. Measured with immunoSEQ multiplex PCR; TCRdb has only the in-frame clones, and not every one. The table records roughly 150,000 clones, about 90% of them present only once. The sample consisted of peripheral blood, taken on day 0 of AZD1222 vaccination. The receptors originated from an adult in good health.

This sequence joins TRBV6-5 and TRBJ2-1; D might be TRBD1 (8 bases). Germline values: CDR1 MNHEY, CDR2 SVGAGI. V was pared by 6 bases and J by 5 bases, with 14 bases between. The CDR3 extends over 14 amino acids. CDR3 residues: CASSRGLADNEQFF. The CDR3 coding sequence is TGTGCCAGCAGCAGGGGGCTAGCGGACAATGAGCAGTTCTTC.

The rearrangement joins TRBV19 to TRBJ1-5; a weak D match, TRBD1 (6 bases). V was trimmed by 3 bases and J by 5 bases, leaving 8 bases between them. Germline V gene lookup returns CDR1 LNHDA and CDR2 SQIVND (reference sequence). This CDR3 is 13 amino acids long. The CDR3 DNA follows: TGTGCCAGTAGTATGAGGGGGGATCAGCCCCAGCATTTT. It is translated as CASSMRGDQPQHF.

J is TRBJ2-4 and V is TRBV19, with 8 positions matching TRBD1. V gave up 8 bases and J gave up 3 bases; unmatched junction bases: 6. Per the germline V gene, CDR1 is LNHDA and CDR2 is SQIVND (reference sequence). CDR3 length equals 14 residues. CDR3: CASANTGGKNIQYF. The CDR3 DNA reads as TGTGCCAGTGCAAACACAGGGGGCAAAAACATTCAGTACTTC.

This chain links TRBV30 with TRBJ1-5; no clear D gene. Germline V CDR1 and CDR2: GTSNPN, SVGIG (reference sequence). The CDR3 sequence is 13 residues long. Trimming cost V 0 bases and J 6 bases, with 9 bases left between them. In DNA, the CDR3 is TGTGCCTGGAGTGTAGAAGAGCTTCAGCCCCAGCATTTT. Its protein is CAWSVEELQPQHF.

This sequence joins TRBV6-2 or TRBV6-3 and TRBJ2-2; 9 nucleotides match TRBD2. From germline, CDR1 is MNHEY and CDR2 SVGEGT. This CDR3 has 17 amino acids. The V gene end was trimmed by 1 base and the J gene end by 0 bases; junction bases not matched to a gene: 3. The CDR3 reads CASSYFRLAANTGELFF. The CDR3 bases are TGTGCCAGCAGTTACTTCAGACTAGCGGCGAACACCGGGGAGCTGTTTTTT.

The chain combines TRBV5-3 with TRBJ1-3, with TRBD1 matching over 10 bases. TRBV5-3 is classed as an ORF, of uncertain function. V lost 0 bases and J lost 4; bases outside the gene matches: 7. The CDR3 spans 17 residues. Here the CDR3 DNA reads TGTGCCAGAAGCTTGGGTCCGGGACAGGGGTCCGGAAACACCATATATTTT. This sequence encodes CARSLGPGQGSGNTIYF.

There are a few counts of this clone. The chain is built from TRBV7-2 and TRBJ2-1, with D possibly matching TRBD1 (5 bases). The CDR3 extends over 13 amino acids. Looked up from germline, CDR1 is SGHTA and CDR2 is FQGNSA. V lost 4 bases and J 6 bases, leaving 10 bases between the germline ends. The CDR3 DNA is TGTGCCAGCAGCTCACAGGTTACCAATGAGCAGTTCTTC. Protein: CASSSQVTNEQFF.

V and J are TRBV7-2 and TRBJ2-5, with D maybe TRBD2 (6 bases). The germline gives CDR1 SGHTA, CDR2 FQGNSA. V lost 4 bases, J lost 5 bases, and 17 bases lay in between. This CDR3 comprises 15 residues. The CDR3 nucleotides read TGTGCCAGCAGCTGGCTGACGGGAGTTGATGAGACCCAGTACTTC. Amino acids: CASSWLTGVDETQYF. Complete variable domain (other parts from reference TRBV7-2 and TRBJ2-5): GAGVSQSPSNKVTEKGKDVELRCDPISGHTALYWYRQSLGQGLEFLIYFQGNSAPDKSGLPSDRFSAERTGGSVSTLTIQRTQQEDSAVYLCASSWLTGVDETQYFGPGTRLLVL.

The rearrangement joins TRBV6-5 to TRBJ2-3; 8 bases map to TRBD1. CDR3 length: 16 residues. J lost 4 bases, V lost 3 bases, and 9 bases had no gene match. The germline V gene has CDR1 MNHEY and CDR2 SVGAGI. CDR3 sequence: CASSYDRRQGSDTQYF. The DNA for the CDR3 is TGTGCCAGCAGTTATGATAGGCGACAGGGGTCAGATACGCAGTATTTT.

J is TRBJ1-1 and V is TRBV7-2, with D possibly being TRBD1 (6 bases). This CDR3 comprises 14 residues. Germline CDR1 SGHTA, CDR2 FQGNSA. With 5 bases removed from V and 1 base from J, the gap between germline ends came to 11 bases. Here the CDR3 DNA reads TGTGCCAGCAGCAACAACAGGGCGAACACTGAAGCTTTCTTT. It codes for CASSNNRANTEAFF.

The chain couples TRBV4-3 to TRBJ1-1; no reliable D call. This CDR3 region has 12 residues. The germline CDR1 and CDR2 sequences are LGHNA and YSLEER. Between the trimmed V and J ends, which lost 3 bases and 6 bases, there was a span of 8 bases. CDR3 region: CASSHGRAEAFF. As DNA, the CDR3 is TGCGCCAGCAGCCATGGAAGGGCTGAAGCTTTCTTT.

The J gene is TRBJ1-1, the V gene TRBV6-5; D unclear. This CDR3 has 14 amino acids. Trimming took 7 bases from V and 0 from J, leaving 12 bases between them. The germline CDR1 and CDR2 sequences are MNHEY and SVGAGI. The CDR3 nucleotides are TGTGCCAGCACCTCTAGCGGGATGAACACTGAAGCTTTCTTT. It encodes CASTSSGMNTEAFF.

The chain is built from TRBV6-5 and TRBJ2-4, with D perhaps TRBD1 (6 bases). The CDR3 is made up of 15 amino acids. Germline assignment: CDR1 MNHEY and CDR2 SVGAGI. V was trimmed by 6 bases and J by 0 bases, leaving 12 bases between them. CDR3 sequence (DNA): TGTGCCAGCAGCCCAACAGGGTCAGCCAAAAACATTCAGTACTTC. As protein: CASSPTGSAKNIQYF.

As DNA, the CDR3 is TGCGCCAGCAGCCCCAGACTAGAATTGAACACCGGGGAGCTGTTTTTT. It encodes CASSPRLELNTGELFF. The gene calls are TRBV5-1 and TRBJ2-2; D may be TRBD2 (6 bases). The CDR3 is made up of 16 amino acids. Germline V gives CDR1 SGHRS, CDR2 YFSETQ. Trimming cost V 4 bases and J 1 base, with 14 bases left between them.

The chain couples TRBV7-6 to TRBJ1-3; TRBD1 agrees at 7 bases. V dropped 5 bases and J dropped 0; count of bases not matched to a gene: 16. CDR1 and CDR2 from the germline V gene are SGHVS and FNYEAQ. The CDR3 covers 19 residues. This CDR3 reads CASSPWAGTDLSSGNTIYF. The CDR3 nucleotides read TGTGCCAGCAGCCCCTGGGCCGGGACAGATCTGAGCTCTGGAAACACCATATATTTT.

The rearrangement uses TRBV19 and TRBJ2-2; 7 bases match TRBD2. The CDR3 has 16 amino acids. After removal of 5 bases from V and 3 bases from J, the junction contained 9 bases not matched to a gene. Germline assignment: CDR1 LNHDA and CDR2 SQIVND (reference sequence). This chain's CDR3 is CASSVRRDYYTGELFF. CDR3 nucleotides: TGTGCCAGTAGTGTACGCCGGGACTACTACACCGGGGAGCTGTTTTTT. Variable domain in full (rest from reference TRBV19 and TRBJ2-2): DGGITQSPKYLFRKEGQNVTLSCEQNLNHDAMYWYRQDPGQGLRLIYYSQIVNDFQKGDIAEGYSVSREKKESFPLTVTSAQKNPTAFYLCASSVRRDYYTGELFFGEGSRLTVL.

The gene calls are TRBV19 and TRBJ1-5; TRBD1 aligns across 9 bases. The CDR3 loop spans 14 amino acids. Trimming removed 7 bases from V and 7 bases from J; junction bases left unmatched: 8. Germline values: CDR1 LNHDA, CDR2 SQIVND (reference sequence). CDR3 loop: CASIPTGGPQPQHF. The CDR3 region has the DNA TGTGCCAGTATCCCGACAGGGGGTCCCCAGCCCCAGCATTTT.

V gene TRBV27 combines with J gene TRBJ2-1; tentatively, D is TRBD2 (5 bases). Trimming took 3 bases from V and 0 from J, leaving 6 bases between them. The CDR3 loop spans 14 amino acids. Germline V gene sequence: CDR1 MNHEY, CDR2 SMNVEV (reference sequence). Written as DNA, the CDR3 is TGTGCCAGCAGTTTTGGGAGCTCCTACAATGAGCAGTTCTTC. This gives the protein CASSFGSSYNEQFF.

V gene TRBV30 combines with J gene TRBJ2-3, with D perhaps assigned TRBD1 or TRBD2 (5 bases each). Trimming stripped 4 bases from V and 6 bases from J, with 20 bases between. This CDR3 spans 15 amino acids. The germline CDR1 and CDR2 sequences are GTSNPN and SVGIG (reference sequence). CDR3 sequence (DNA): TGTGCCTGGAAGGGGCTAGCTACCCTTTTTGATACGCAGTATTTT. Protein product: CAWKGLATLFDTQYF. Based on the CDR3 plus reference TRBV30 and TRBJ2-3, the full variable domain is SQTIHQWPATLVQPVGSPLSLECTVEGTSNPNLYWYRQAAGRGLQLLFYSVGIGQISSEVPQNLSASRPQDRQFILSSKKLLLSDSGFYLCAWKGLATLFDTQYFGPGTRLTVL.

V usage is TRBV6-5 and J usage is TRBJ2-6, with D uncertain. This CDR3 region has 14 residues. Germline V CDR1 and CDR2: MNHEY, SVGAGI. For the CDR3, the DNA is TGTGCAACAAGCGAGACCTCTGGGGCCAACGTCCTGACTTTC. It translates to CATSETSGANVLTF.

The chain combines TRBV30 with TRBJ1-2; a weak D match, TRBD1 (5 bases). The length of the CDR3 is 13 residues. V lost 2 bases and J 0 bases, leaving 7 bases between the germline ends. Germline CDR1 and CDR2: GTSNPN and SVGIG (reference sequence). The CDR3 here is CAWSSRANYGYTF. CDR3 in DNA: TGTGCCTGGAGTTCCAGGGCTAACTATGGCTACACCTTC.

This clone was detected only once. V is TRBV30 and J is TRBJ2-7; unclear D gene. The ends were cut back, 0 bases at V and 6 bases at J, with 6 bases in the middle. The germline CDR1 and CDR2 sequences are GTSNPN and SVGIG (reference sequence). The CDR3 length is 11 residues. DNA for the CDR3: TGTGCCTGGAGTGTAGTGTCCGAGCAGTACTTC. Translation gives CAWSVVSEQYF.

The chain recombines TRBV20-1 with TRBJ1-4; perhaps TRBD1 as D (6 bases). The CDR3 is 13 amino acids. Germline loops: CDR1 DFQATT, CDR2 SNEGSKA (reference sequence). V lost 3 bases and J 8 bases, leaving 13 bases between the germline ends. The CDR3 loop reads CSASQQGEEKLFF. CDR3 nucleotide sequence: TGCAGTGCTAGTCAACAGGGTGAGGAAAAACTGTTTTTT.

The chain combines TRBV29-1 with TRBJ2-5, with no clear D. Per the germline V gene, CDR1 is SQVTM and CDR2 is ANQGSEA. V dropped 4 bases and J dropped 4 bases, with 10 bases sitting between them. CDR3 length: 12 residues. The CDR3 reads CSVGRLRETQYF. CDR3 DNA: TGCAGCGTTGGAAGGCTCCGAGAGACCCAGTACTTC.

The V gene is TRBV14, the J gene TRBJ2-3; TRBD2 might be the D (5 bases). The CDR3 is made up of 17 amino acids. V lost 0 bases to trimming and J lost 0 bases, with 13 bases between them. Looked up from germline, CDR1 is SGHDN and CDR2 is FVKESK. CDR3 sequence: CASSQDLGRVSTDTQYF. The CDR3 DNA follows: TGTGCCAGCAGCCAAGATCTTGGGCGGGTGAGCACAGATACGCAGTATTTT. Full variable domain (remainder filled in from reference TRBV14 and TRBJ2-3): EAGVTQFPSHSVIEKGQTVTLRCDPISGHDNLYWYRRVMGKEIKFLLHFVKESKQDESGMPNNRFLAERTGGTYSTLKVQPAELEDSGVYFCASSQDLGRVSTDTQYFGPGTRLTVL.

The chain combines TRBV24-1 with TRBJ1-2; 9 nucleotides match TRBD1. Germline assignment: CDR1 KGHDR and CDR2 SFDVKD. Germline trimming cut 3 bases from V and 0 bases from J; bases unmatched to any gene: 4. This CDR3 is built from 16 residues. The CDR3 region has the DNA TGTGCCACCAGTGATCTCCGGGACAGGGCTAACTATGGCTACACCTTC. Translated, it gives CATSDLRDRANYGYTF.

The rearrangement uses TRBV13 and TRBJ1-5, with D possibly TRBD1 on 6 matching bases. V gave up 2 bases and J gave up 1 base, with 6 bases separating them. Germline V gives CDR1 PRHDT, CDR2 FYEKMQ (reference sequence). The CDR3 consists of 14 residues. The CDR3 sequence: CASSLRGSNQPQHF. CDR3 coding DNA: TGTGCCAGCAGCTTAAGGGGGAGCAATCAGCCCCAGCATTTT.

V usage is TRBV2 and J usage is TRBJ2-1, with unresolved D. The CDR3 extends over 13 amino acids. Looked up from germline, CDR1 is SNHLY and CDR2 is FYNNEI. The V and J ends lost 1 base and 7 bases respectively, with 8 bases between them. CDR3 DNA: TGTGCCAGCAGTGAAGAATATGGGAATGAGCAGTTCTTC. Translation gives CASSEEYGNEQFF.